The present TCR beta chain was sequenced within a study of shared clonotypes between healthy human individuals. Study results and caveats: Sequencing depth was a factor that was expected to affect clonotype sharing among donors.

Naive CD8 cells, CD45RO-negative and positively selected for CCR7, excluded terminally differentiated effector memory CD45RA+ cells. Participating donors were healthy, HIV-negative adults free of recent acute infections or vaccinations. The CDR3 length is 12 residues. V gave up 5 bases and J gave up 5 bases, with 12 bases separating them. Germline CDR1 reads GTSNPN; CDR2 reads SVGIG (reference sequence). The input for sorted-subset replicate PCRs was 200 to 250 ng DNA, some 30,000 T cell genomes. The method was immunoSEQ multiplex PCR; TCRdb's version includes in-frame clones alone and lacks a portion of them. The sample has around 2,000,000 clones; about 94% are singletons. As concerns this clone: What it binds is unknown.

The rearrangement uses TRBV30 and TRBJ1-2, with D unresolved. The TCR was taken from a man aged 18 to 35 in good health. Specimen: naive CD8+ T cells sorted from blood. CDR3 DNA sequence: TGTGCCTGGGAGTCGGAAGGGTATGGCTACACCTTC. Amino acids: CAWESEGYGYTF.